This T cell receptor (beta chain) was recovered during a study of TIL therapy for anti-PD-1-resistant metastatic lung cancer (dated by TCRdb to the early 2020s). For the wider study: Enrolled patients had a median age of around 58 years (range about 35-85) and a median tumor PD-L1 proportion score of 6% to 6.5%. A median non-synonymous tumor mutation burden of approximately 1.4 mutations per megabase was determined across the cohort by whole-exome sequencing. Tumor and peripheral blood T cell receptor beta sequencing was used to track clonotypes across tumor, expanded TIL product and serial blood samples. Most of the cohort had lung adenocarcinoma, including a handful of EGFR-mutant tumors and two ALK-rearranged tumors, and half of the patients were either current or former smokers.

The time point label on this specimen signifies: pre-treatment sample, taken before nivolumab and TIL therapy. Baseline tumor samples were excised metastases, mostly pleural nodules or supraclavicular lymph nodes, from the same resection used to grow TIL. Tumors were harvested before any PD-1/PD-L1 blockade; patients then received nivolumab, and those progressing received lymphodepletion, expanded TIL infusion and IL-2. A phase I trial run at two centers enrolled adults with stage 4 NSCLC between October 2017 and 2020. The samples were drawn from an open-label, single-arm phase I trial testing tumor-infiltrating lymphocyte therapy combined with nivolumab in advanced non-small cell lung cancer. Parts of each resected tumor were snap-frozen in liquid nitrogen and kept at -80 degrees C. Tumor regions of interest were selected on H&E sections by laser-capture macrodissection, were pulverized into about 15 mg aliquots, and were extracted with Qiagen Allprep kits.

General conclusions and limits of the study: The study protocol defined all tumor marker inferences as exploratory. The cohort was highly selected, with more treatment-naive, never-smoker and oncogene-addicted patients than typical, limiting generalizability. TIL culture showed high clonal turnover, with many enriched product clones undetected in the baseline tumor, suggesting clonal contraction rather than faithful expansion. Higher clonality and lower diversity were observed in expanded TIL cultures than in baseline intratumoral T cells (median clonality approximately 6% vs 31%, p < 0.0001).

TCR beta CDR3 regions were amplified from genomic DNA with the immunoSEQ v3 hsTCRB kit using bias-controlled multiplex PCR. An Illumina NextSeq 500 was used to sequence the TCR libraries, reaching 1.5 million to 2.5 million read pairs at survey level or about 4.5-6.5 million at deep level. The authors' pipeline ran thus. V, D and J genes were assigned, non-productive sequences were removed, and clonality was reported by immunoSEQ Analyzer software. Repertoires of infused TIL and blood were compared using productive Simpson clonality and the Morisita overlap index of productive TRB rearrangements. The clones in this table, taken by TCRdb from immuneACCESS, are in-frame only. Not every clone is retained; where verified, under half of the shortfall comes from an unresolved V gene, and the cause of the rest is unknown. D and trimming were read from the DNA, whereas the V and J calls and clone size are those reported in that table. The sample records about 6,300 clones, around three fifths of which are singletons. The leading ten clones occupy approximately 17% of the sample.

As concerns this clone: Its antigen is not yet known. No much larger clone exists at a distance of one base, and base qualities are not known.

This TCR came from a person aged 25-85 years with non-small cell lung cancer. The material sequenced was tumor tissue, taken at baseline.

CDR3 sequence: CASGREAGANVLTF. Read as DNA, the sequence is TGTGCCAGCGGCAGGGAAGCCGGGGCCAACGTCCTGACTTTC. This chain joins TRBV7-9 to TRBJ2-6; the D gene is perhaps TRBD1, on 5 matching bases. Based on the germline V gene (reference sequence), the CDR1 and CDR2 sequences are SEHNR and FQNEAQ. V and J are truncated by 8 bases and 4 bases respectively, leaving an intervening sequence of 12 bases. The CDR3 sequence holds 14 residues, the cysteine and phenylalanine included. Of all the DNA, just the CDR3 is kept, 42 bases in frame from base 1.